This T cell receptor beta chain was observed in a study of graft-versus-host responses after intestinal transplantation. This CDR3 spans 15 amino acids. CDR1 is GTSNPN, CDR2 SVGIG, per germline (reference sequence). With V trimmed by 1 base and J by 3 bases, 6 bases remained unmatched. Assay: immunoSEQ multiplex PCR; the TCRdb copy retains only in-frame clones and omits some. This sample has more than 10,000 clones, with about three quarters found just once. This clone is labeled as medium-sized. Sequencing used PBMCs, obtained around 490 days after intestinal transplant. The origin of this receptor is a human patient who received an intestinal transplant, so some T cells may come from the graft donor. The rearrangement uses TRBV30 and TRBJ1-5; 7 bases fit TRBD1. Here the CDR3 reads CAWSAPGQFNQPQHF. CDR3 nucleotide sequence: TGTGCCTGGAGTGCCCCGGGACAGTTCAATCAGCCCCAGCATTTT.